This TCR beta chain was found in a study of cytomegalovirus exposure and HLA in healthy donors. General study results and limits: Among the most significant clusters, several appeared linked to common viral pathogens in a later analysis.

The V segment lost 6 bases and the J segment 3 bases; nucleotides outside the gene matches: 5. Germline V gives CDR1 ENHRY, CDR2 SYGVKD. The CDR3 is 13 residues long. Details on this clone: Its antigen remains unknown.

In the PCR, 60 Vbeta and 13 Jbeta primers were used. Sequencing was performed with immunoSEQ multiplex PCR; in TCRdb, only in-frame clones are kept and a portion is missing. The table lists about 110,000 clones, 77% of them singletons. The source is a male donor in good health and CMV-seronegative. The specimen was PBMCs. The chain employs TRBV10-3 and TRBJ2-7, with 7 positions matching TRBD1. Here the CDR3 DNA reads TGTGCCATCAGGTCGACAGGGAACTACGAGCAGTACTTC. Its translation is CAIRSTGNYEQYF.